Described below is a single T cell receptor beta chain sequence and its context. This record comes from a study of cytomegalovirus exposure and HLA in healthy donors. For the study at large: Earlier, 95 million to 120 million unique TCR beta sequences were recovered from roughly 200 million T cells by an analysis.

Looked up from germline, CDR1 is SQVTM and CDR2 is ANQGSEA. The CDR3 spans 13 residues. V was cut by 7 bases and J by 0 bases, with 12 bases left in between. Researchers ran the PCR with 60 Vbeta and 13 Jbeta primers. Only in-frame clones appear in the TCRdb table, and some are missing; sequencing was by immunoSEQ multiplex PCR. The sample has 150,000 to 200,000 clones; about four fifths are singletons. The TCR sequence derives from a woman in her 30s in good health and CMV-seronegative. The rearrangement joins TRBV29-1 to TRBJ1-2; D unclear. The material sequenced was PBMCs. The CDR3 DNA reads TGCAGCGCATCACCGCTATCTAACTATGGCTACACCTTC. Residues: CSASPLSNYGYTF.